The clone carrying this T cell receptor (beta chain) was recorded a few times. Its antigen is undetermined. TCRdb reprocessed the 5' RACE reads via MiXCR and lists one record per CDR3 protein. The sample lists about 720,000 distinct CDR3 sequences; over 15% were seen once. This record comes from a study of identical twins. Overall study findings and caveats: Whereas memory repertoires showed no such difference, abundant cord blood beta clonotypes carried fewer insertions.

The germline gives CDR1 DFQATT, CDR2 SNEGSKA (reference sequence). Trimming pared 6 bases from V and 7 bases from J, leaving 10 bases between. This CDR3 comprises 11 residues. Another study also made use of these data, one on T cells expressing NK-cell markers. That source adds: Seven of the eight sequenced donors were classified as HCMV-seropositive, and one was classified as seronegative. Several of the experiments relied on an anti-gamma-delta TCR antibody so that only alpha-beta TCR T cells were sorted.

The sample comprised PBMCs. This clonotype was obtained from a woman between 18 and 29 years old in good health. The rearrangement uses TRBV20-1 and TRBJ2-1; D remains ambiguous. The CDR3 protein is CSAVSVNEQFF. CDR3 sequence (DNA): TGCAGTGCCGTGTCGGTAAATGAGCAGTTCTTC.